A single T cell receptor (beta chain) is shown here with its context. These data come from a study of blood T cell repertoires in COVID-19. Overall study context: COVID-19 samples from acute and convalescent phases originated in the United States, Italy and Spain.

This CDR3 is 14 amino acids long. V shed 1 base and J shed 1 base, with 7 bases lying between them. Per the germline V gene, CDR1 is MNHEY and CDR2 is SMNVEV (reference sequence). Per the original methods: Amplification of reference gene primers provided the estimated nucleated cell counts. Using immunoSEQ multiplex PCR, the repertoire was profiled, and TCRdb retains in-frame clones only, with some absent. The V and J calls and clone size were taken over from that table, and D and trimming were inferred from the DNA. The sample holds about 300,000 clones, over 75% seen once. Donors in Cohort 3 who had recovered were those with two negative PCRs, healthcare professional clearance, or resolution of their symptoms.

This TCR came from a woman aged 18-29 years who had recovered from COVID-19. This chain links TRBV27 with TRBJ1-1, with D unclear. The sequencing sample was made of PBMCs or T cells enriched from blood (not recorded which). The CDR3 is CASSLLGRNTEAFF. The CDR3 DNA follows: TGTGCCAGCAGTTTATTGGGCAGGAACACTGAAGCTTTCTTT.